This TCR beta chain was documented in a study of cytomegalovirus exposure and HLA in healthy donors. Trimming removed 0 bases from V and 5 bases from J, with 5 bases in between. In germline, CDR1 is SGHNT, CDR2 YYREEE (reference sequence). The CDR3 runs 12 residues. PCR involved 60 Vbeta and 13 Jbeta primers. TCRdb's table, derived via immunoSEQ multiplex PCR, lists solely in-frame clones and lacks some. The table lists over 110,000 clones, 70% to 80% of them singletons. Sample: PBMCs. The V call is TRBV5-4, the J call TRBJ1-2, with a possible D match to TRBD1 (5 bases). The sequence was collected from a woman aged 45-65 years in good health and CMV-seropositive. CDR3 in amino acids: CASSLEGYGYTF. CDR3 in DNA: TGTGCCAGCAGCTTGGAGGGGTATGGCTACACCTTC.